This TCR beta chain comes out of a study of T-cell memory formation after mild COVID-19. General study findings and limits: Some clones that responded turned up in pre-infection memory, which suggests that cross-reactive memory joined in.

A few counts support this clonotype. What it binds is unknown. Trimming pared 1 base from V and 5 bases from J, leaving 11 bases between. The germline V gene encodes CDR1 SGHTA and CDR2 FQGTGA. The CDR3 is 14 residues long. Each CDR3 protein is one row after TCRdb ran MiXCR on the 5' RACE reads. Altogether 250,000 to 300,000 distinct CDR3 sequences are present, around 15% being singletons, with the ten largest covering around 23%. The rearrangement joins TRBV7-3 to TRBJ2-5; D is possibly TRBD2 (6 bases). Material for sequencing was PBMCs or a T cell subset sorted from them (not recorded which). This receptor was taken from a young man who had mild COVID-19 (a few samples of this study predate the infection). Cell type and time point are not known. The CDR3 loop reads CASSLNGGKETQYF. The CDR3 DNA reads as TGTGCCAGCAGCTTAAACGGCGGGAAGGAGACCCAGTACTTC.